The 24 T cell receptor beta chains presented below share a single source sample, sequenced in a study of early T cells in non-severe SARS-CoV-2 infection. TCRdb re-called the 5' RACE reads through MiXCR, storing one row per CDR3 protein. This sample has approximately 71,000 distinct CDR3 sequences, with about 11% found just once. The sequencing sample was made of whole blood. The receptors originated from an adult who was a healthcare worker with PCR-confirmed SARS-CoV-2 infection or an uninfected control (not recorded which).

The V gene is TRBV2, the J gene TRBJ2-5; D is perhaps TRBD1 (6 bases). V was trimmed by 9 bases and J by 5 bases, leaving 16 bases between them. This CDR3 spans 13 amino acids. Germline CDR1 is SNHLY and CDR2 is FYNNEI. The CDR3 loop reads CASRRGPLETQYF. The CDR3 nucleotides read TGTGCCAGTCGCAGGGGTCCATTGGAGACCCAGTACTTC.

In the case of this clonotype: A much larger clone is a single base away; this may be a read error. The rearrangement links TRBV29-1 to TRBJ2-7; 12 bases match TRBD2. V was clipped by 7 bases and J by 3 bases; unmatched bases: 4. Looked up from germline, CDR1 is SQVTM and CDR2 is ANQGSEA. The CDR3 is made up of 13 amino acids. CDR3 residues: CSARLAGVYEQYF. The CDR3 coding sequence is TGCAGCGCCCGACTAGCGGGAGTCTACGAGCAGTACTTC.

V is TRBV7-2 and J is TRBJ2-1; D unclear. The V gene's germline CDR1 is SGHTA and CDR2 FQGNSA. The V gene lost 5 bases and the J gene lost 7 bases, with 12 bases spanning the gap. This CDR3 comprises 13 residues. Here the CDR3 reads CASSPQYPNEQFF. CDR3 coding DNA: TGTGCCAGCAGCCCCCAGTATCCGAATGAGCAGTTCTTC.

This clonotype was recorded a few times. The chain recombines TRBV11-2 with TRBJ2-1; D may be TRBD1 (7 bases). V was pared by 2 bases and J by 7 bases, with 18 bases between. This CDR3 is built from 16 residues. Germline V gene data show CDR1 as SGHAT and CDR2 as FQNNGV. The CDR3 nucleotides read TGTGCCAGCAGCTTAAACCGACAGGGACTTCTGAATGAGCAGTTCTTC. Translation gives CASSLNRQGLLNEQFF.

The rearrangement uses TRBV7-2 and TRBJ2-3, with TRBD2 matching 11 bases. The CDR3 has 17 residues. Germline-derived CDR1 and CDR2 are SGHTA and FQGNSA. Losses at the gene ends were 5 bases for V and 2 bases for J; bases not matched to a gene: 9. This chain's CDR3 is CASSPTRTSGPTDTQYF. The CDR3 DNA reads TGTGCCAGCAGCCCGACTAGGACTAGCGGGCCCACAGATACGCAGTATTTT.

This clonotype was observed many times. This sequence joins TRBV4-1 and TRBJ2-1; D call uncertain. The germline V gene has CDR1 MGHRA and CDR2 YSYEKL. The CDR3 extends over 11 amino acids. Trimming removed 0 bases from V and 15 bases from J, with 9 bases in between. The CDR3 nucleotides are TGCGCCAGCAGCCAAGAGGGCACGCCGTTCTTC. Translating it yields CASSQEGTPFF.

The chain recombines TRBV7-9 with TRBJ2-1; no definite D call. This CDR3 has 11 residues. CDR1 and CDR2 (germline): SEHNR, FQNEAQ (reference sequence). V was shortened by 7 bases and J by 6 bases, with 7 bases between the two germline ends. CDR3 loop: CASNYRNEQFF. CDR3 sequence (DNA): TGTGCCAGCAATTACCGCAATGAGCAGTTCTTC.

Regarding this clonotype: A single base separates this from a much larger clone, so it may be a read error. V and J are TRBV5-1 and TRBJ2-7, with a weak D call TRBD2 (6 bases). Germline assignment: CDR1 SGHRS and CDR2 YFSETQ. V lost 0 bases to trimming and J lost 3 bases, with 13 bases between them. The CDR3 spans 15 residues. The CDR3 loop reads CASSLVGGTNYEQYF. CDR3 DNA sequence: TGCGCCAGCAGCTTGGTCGGCGGGACGAACTACGAGCAGTACTTC.

This clonotype was observed at least ten times. The genes are TRBV2 and TRBJ2-3; D is undetermined. V was pared by 5 bases and J by 6 bases, with 9 bases between. The CDR3 consists of 12 residues. Germline assignment: CDR1 SNHLY and CDR2 FYNNEI. CDR3 loop: CASSPIWDTQYF. The CDR3 nucleotides are TGTGCCAGCAGTCCGATCTGGGATACGCAGTATTTT. The whole variable domain, remainder taken from reference TRBV2 and TRBJ2-3, is EPEVTQTPSHQVTQMGQEVILRCVPISNHLYFYWYRQILGQKVEFLVSFYNNEISEKSEIFDDQFSVERPDGSNFTLKIRSTKLEDSAMYFCASSPIWDTQYFGPGTRLTVL.

The CDR3 DNA sequence: TGTGCCAGCAGCCCGGGGACCGGAACTAGCACAGATACGCAGTATTTT. Encoded protein: CASSPGTGTSTDTQYF. This sequence joins TRBV7-8 and TRBJ2-3; the D gene could be TRBD1 or TRBD2 (5 bases each). V was cut by 5 bases and J by 0 bases, with 15 bases left in between. This CDR3 is 16 amino acids long. CDR1 and CDR2 (germline): SGHVS, FQNEAQ. The full variable domain, rest sourced from reference TRBV7-8 and TRBJ2-3, is GAGVSQSPRYKVAKRGQDVALRCDPISGHVSLFWYQQALGQGPEFLTYFQNEAQLDKSGLPSDRFFAERPEGSVSTLKIQRTQQEDSAVYLCASSPGTGTSTDTQYFGPGTRLTVL.

This clonotype occurred many times. J is TRBJ1-3 and V is TRBV30; no definite D call. The CDR3 contains 13 residues. From germline, CDR1 is GTSNPN and CDR2 SVGIG (reference sequence). The V gene lost 4 bases and the J gene lost 0 bases, with 7 bases spanning the gap. CDR3 nucleotide sequence: TGTGCCTGGAATCTGTACTCTGGAAACACCATATATTTT. Its translation: CAWNLYSGNTIYF.

At least ten counts were recorded for this clonotype. This sequence joins TRBV24-1 and TRBJ2-1; D is unclear. The CDR3 sequence is 13 residues long. Germline loops: CDR1 KGHDR, CDR2 SFDVKD. V gave up 3 bases and J gave up 5 bases, with 7 bases separating them. CDR3 in amino acids: CATSDPTDNEQFF. In DNA form, the CDR3 reads TGTGCCACCAGTGATCCTACTGACAATGAGCAGTTCTTC.

V gene TRBV2 combines with J gene TRBJ1-3; 8 bases match TRBD1. Germline V CDR1 and CDR2: SNHLY, FYNNEI. The CDR3 totals 13 residues. V lost 11 bases and J lost 4; bases outside the gene matches: 7. CDR3: CAGRTGGGNTIYF. The CDR3 nucleotides read TGTGCCGGTCGTACAGGGGGAGGAAACACCATATATTTT.

This clonotype was seen ten or more times. This rearrangement joins TRBV2 to TRBJ1-1; D not resolved. The germline V gene encodes CDR1 SNHLY and CDR2 FYNNEI. V was pared by 7 bases and J by 1 base, with 10 bases between. The CDR3 covers 13 residues. This chain's CDR3 is CASTITENTEAFF. The CDR3 bases are TGTGCCAGCACAATAACAGAGAACACTGAAGCTTTCTTT.

This clonotype occurred many times. The genes are TRBV6-5 and TRBJ2-3; D is perhaps TRBD1 or TRBD2 (5 bases each). Germline V gives CDR1 MNHEY, CDR2 SVGAGI. With 4 bases removed from V and 5 bases from J, the gap between germline ends came to 10 bases. The CDR3 has 13 amino acids. In nucleotides, the CDR3 is TGTGCCAGCAGTTCCATTGGGGGAGATACGCAGTATTTT. Encoded protein: CASSSIGGDTQYF.

The chain joins TRBV7-9 to TRBJ1-2; D is possibly TRBD1 (6 bases). This CDR3 is built from 12 residues. CDR1 SEHNR and CDR2 FQNEAQ come from the germline V gene (reference sequence). Trimming stripped 4 bases from V and 9 bases from J, with 12 bases between. CDR3 coding DNA: TGTGCCAGCAGCTCCCCGGACAGAAGCTACACCTTC. Translation gives CASSSPDRSYTF.

This CDR3 reads CASSLESSWSEQYF. CDR3 bases: TGCGCCAGCAGCTTGGAGTCCTCGTGGAGCGAGCAGTACTTC. The chain joins TRBV5-1 to TRBJ2-7; D is ambiguous. The germline V gene has CDR1 SGHRS and CDR2 YFSETQ. The CDR3 extends over 14 amino acids. V was shortened by 0 bases and J by 6 bases, with 13 bases between the two germline ends.

The rearrangement links TRBV2 to TRBJ2-7; D might be TRBD1 or TRBD2, each matching 6 bases. Trimming removed 6 bases at V and 2 bases at J, with 14 bases between. Germline V gives CDR1 SNHLY, CDR2 FYNNEI. This CDR3 is 14 amino acids long. CDR3 sequence reads: CASSAAGTPYEQYF. DNA for the CDR3: TGTGCCAGCAGCGCCGCGGGGACACCCTACGAGCAGTACTTC.

At least ten counts were recorded for this clonotype. The chain employs TRBV12-3 or TRBV12-4 and TRBJ1-5, with a tentative D call TRBD1 (5 bases). This CDR3 is 14 amino acids long. Trimming stripped 5 bases from V and 6 bases from J, with 14 bases between. The CDR3 DNA reads TGTGCCAGCAGTCCGTACAGGTCTCCTCAGCCCCAGCATTTT. This gives the protein CASSPYRSPQPQHF.

The V gene is TRBV5-6, the J gene TRBJ2-7, with 13 bases identical to TRBD2. Looked up from germline, CDR1 is SGHDT and CDR2 is YYEEEE. The CDR3 is 15 residues long. Losses at the gene ends were 2 bases for V and 5 bases for J; bases not matched to a gene: 4. CDR3 in DNA: TGTGCCAGCAGCTTCATTGGGACTAGCGGGGACGAGCAGTACTTC. Translation: CASSFIGTSGDEQYF.

This clonotype is judged medium-sized. The chain recombines TRBV7-9 with TRBJ1-5, with D unresolved. This CDR3 spans 12 amino acids. V gave up 5 bases and J gave up 4 bases, with 6 bases separating them. Germline V gives CDR1 SEHNR, CDR2 FQNEAQ (reference sequence). The CDR3 coding sequence is TGTGCCAGCAGCCACAGTAATCAGCCCCAGCATTTT. This gives the protein CASSHSNQPQHF.

The chain joins TRBV11-2 to TRBJ1-5; D may be TRBD1 (6 bases). With 4 bases removed from V and 9 bases from J, the gap between germline ends came to 16 bases. CDR3 length: 14 amino acids. Germline-derived CDR1 and CDR2 are SGHAT and FQNNGV. CDR3 region: CASSSEKGGRPQHF. The CDR3 nucleotides read TGTGCCAGCAGCTCCGAAAAGGGGGGGCGGCCCCAGCATTTT.

This clonotype has a count of ten or more. The chain combines TRBV6-4 with TRBJ2-1, with 9 bases that match TRBD2. The CDR3 is 16 amino acids. The V gene's germline CDR1 is MRHNA and CDR2 SNTAGT. The V segment lost 3 bases and the J segment 10 bases; nucleotides outside the gene matches: 13. The CDR3 loop is CASSEGAGGPIEEQFF. The CDR3 region has the DNA TGTGCCAGCAGTGAAGGGGCGGGAGGGCCGATAGAGGAGCAGTTCTTC.

V and J are TRBV18 and TRBJ1-2; perhaps TRBD1 as D (5 bases). Per germline, CDR1 KGHSH and CDR2 LQKENI. This CDR3 is built from 17 residues. V was clipped by 5 bases and J by 2 bases, with 21 bases between them. The CDR3 coding sequence is TGTGCCAGCTCAGCGACCGGGACTTCCGGACTCAACTATGGCTACACCTTC. Translation gives CASSATGTSGLNYGYTF.